Sequencing of this T cell receptor (beta chain) was carried out in a study of blood T cell repertoires in COVID-19. The wider study: Collection of acute and convalescent COVID-19 samples took place in the United States, Italy and Spain.

The germline V gene encodes CDR1 DFQATT and CDR2 SNEGSKA (reference sequence). The junction had 14 bases not matched to a gene; V was cut back by 3 bases and J by 6 bases. CDR3 length: 16 amino acids. Assay: immunoSEQ multiplex PCR; the TCRdb copy retains only in-frame clones and omits some. Here the sample spans roughly 82,000 clones, 90% being singletons. The sequence derives from a woman aged 50 to 60 in a cohort sampled during active COVID-19. The V and J genes are TRBV20-1 and TRBJ2-1; 7 bases align to TRBD2. The sample comprised peripheral blood. The CDR3 here is CSASKWEGLGGNEQFF. In nucleotides, the CDR3 is TGCAGTGCTAGTAAGTGGGAGGGCCTAGGAGGCAATGAGCAGTTCTTC.